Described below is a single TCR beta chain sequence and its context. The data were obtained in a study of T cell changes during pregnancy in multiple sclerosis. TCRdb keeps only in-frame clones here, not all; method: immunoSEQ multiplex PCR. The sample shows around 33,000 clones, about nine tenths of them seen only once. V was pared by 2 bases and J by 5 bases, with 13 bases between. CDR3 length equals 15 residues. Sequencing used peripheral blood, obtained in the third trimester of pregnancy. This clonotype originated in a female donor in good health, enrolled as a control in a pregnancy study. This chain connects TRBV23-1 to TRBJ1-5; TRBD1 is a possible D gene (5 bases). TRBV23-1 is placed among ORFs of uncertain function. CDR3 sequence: CASSQVVEGHQPQHF. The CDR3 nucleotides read TGCGCCAGCAGTCAAGTTGTGGAGGGGCATCAGCCCCAGCATTTT.